This T cell receptor (beta chain) comes out of a study of blood T cell repertoires in COVID-19. Cohorts were determined from participant-reported clinical history. This clone was seen repeatedly, ten times or more. As originally analysed: Amplifying reference gene primers gave estimates of nucleated cell counts. TCRdb's table, derived via immunoSEQ multiplex PCR, lists solely in-frame clones and lacks some. For V, J and clone size, that table is used; D and trimming come from the DNA. Of approximately 240,000 clones in the sample, around 90% were seen once. The CDR3 sequence is 12 residues long. Trimming cost V 2 bases and J 7 bases, with 8 bases left between them. CDR1 and CDR2 (germline): MNHEY, SVGEGT.

Sequenced: PBMCs or T cells enriched from blood (not recorded which). The source is a woman under 40 with acute COVID-19. The chain is built from TRBV6-2 or TRBV6-3 and TRBJ1-2; the D is unclear. Here the CDR3 DNA reads TGTGCCAGCAGTTACCCAGAAACTGGCTACACCTTC. Translated, it gives CASSYPETGYTF.